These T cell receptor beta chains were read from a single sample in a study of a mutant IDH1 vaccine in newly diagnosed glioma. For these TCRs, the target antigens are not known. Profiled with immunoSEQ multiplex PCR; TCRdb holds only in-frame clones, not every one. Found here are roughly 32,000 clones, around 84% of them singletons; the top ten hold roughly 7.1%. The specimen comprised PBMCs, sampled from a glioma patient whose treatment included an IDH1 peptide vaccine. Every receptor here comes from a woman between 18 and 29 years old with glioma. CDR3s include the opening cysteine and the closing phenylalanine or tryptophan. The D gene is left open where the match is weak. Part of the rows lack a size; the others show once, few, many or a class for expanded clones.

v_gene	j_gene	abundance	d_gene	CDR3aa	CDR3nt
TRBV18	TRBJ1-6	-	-	CASSPGGHFYNSPLHF	TGTGCCAGCTCACCGGGCGGACACTTCTATAATTCACCCCTCCACTTT
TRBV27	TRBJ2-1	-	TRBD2	CASSWGTRVNNEQFF	TGTGCCAGCAGTTGGGGGACTAGAGTGAACAATGAGCAGTTCTTC
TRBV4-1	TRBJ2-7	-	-	CASSLGRGGSYEQYF	TGCGCCAGCAGCCTCGGACGTGGGGGCTCCTACGAGCAGTACTTC
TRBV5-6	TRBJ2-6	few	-	CASSLVGTWSGANVLTF	TGTGCCAGCAGCTTGGTTGGAACGTGGTCTGGGGCCAACGTCCTGACTTTC
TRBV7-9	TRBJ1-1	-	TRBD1	CASSPNAGGMNTEAFF	TGTGCCAGCAGCCCAAACGCAGGGGGAATGAACACTGAAGCTTTCTTT
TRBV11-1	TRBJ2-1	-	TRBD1	CASSTSRTGARNEQFF	TGTGCCAGCAGTACAAGTAGGACAGGGGCGAGAAATGAGCAGTTCTTC
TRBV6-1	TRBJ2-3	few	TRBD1	CATWRGQGADTQYF	TGTGCCACCTGGAGAGGACAGGGAGCAGATACGCAGTATTTT
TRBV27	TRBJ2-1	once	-	CASRNTGGAYNEQFF	TGTGCCAGCAGGAACACAGGGGGGGCCTACAATGAGCAGTTCTTC
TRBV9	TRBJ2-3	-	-	CASSPTSTDTQYF	TGTGCCAGCAGCCCAACTAGCACAGATACGCAGTATTTT
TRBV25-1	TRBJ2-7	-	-	CASSAYGAKDEQYF	TGTGCCAGCAGTGCCTACGGGGCGAAGGACGAGCAGTACTTC
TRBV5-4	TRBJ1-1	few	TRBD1	CASSLAGQIHMNTEAFF	TGTGCCAGCAGCTTGGCGGGACAGATACACATGAACACTGAAGCTTTCTTT
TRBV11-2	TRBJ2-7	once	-	CASSFVDRSYYSYEQYF	TGTGCCAGCAGCTTCGTCGACAGGTCCTATTATTCCTACGAGCAGTACTTC
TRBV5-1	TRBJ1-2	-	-	CASSLLPLGDGYTF	TGCGCCAGCAGCCTCCTCCCTCTCGGGGATGGCTACACCTTC